One sample yielded the 5 T cell receptor beta chains listed below, sequenced in a study of blood T cell repertoires in COVID-19 (dated by TCRdb to 2019 to 2021). The protocol used for the library was the immunoSEQ multiplex PCR assay. TCRdb retrieved this table from immuneACCESS and kept in-frame rearrangements only. Not all clones are present; in checked studies, unresolved V genes account for under half, and no reason is known for the remainder. The sample table lists about 190,000 clones, 90% of them with a count of one. Jointly, the top ten make up 0.55% to 0.8% of the sample. Sequencing was performed on peripheral blood. The receptors were sampled from a middle-aged man with acute or convalescent COVID-19.

This chain joins TRBV28 and TRBJ1-4; weak D call: TRBD1 (6 bases). Germline-derived CDR1 and CDR2 are MDHEN and SYDVKM. V was clipped by 4 bases and J by 6 bases, with 12 bases between them. The CDR3 is made up of 14 amino acids. For the CDR3, the DNA is TGTGCCAGCAGTTCGGGGGGGCACGATGAAAAACTGTTTTTT. Amino acid sequence: CASSSGGHDEKLFF.

This chain connects TRBV10-3 to TRBJ1-2; 7 positions agree with TRBD1. With V trimmed by 5 bases and J by 8 bases, 5 bases remained unmatched. CDR1 and CDR2 (germline): ENHRY, SYGVKD. The CDR3 totals 12 residues. The CDR3 loop is CAISSQGEGYTF. The CDR3 DNA follows: TGTGCCATCAGTAGCCAGGGGGAAGGCTACACCTTC.

This sequence joins TRBV18 and TRBJ2-5; tentative D call: TRBD2 (5 bases). V lost 2 bases to trimming and J lost 5 bases, with 15 bases between them. This CDR3 is built from 15 residues. Per germline, CDR1 KGHSH and CDR2 LQKENI. CDR3 amino acids: CASSPINGVEETQYF. CDR3 nucleotide sequence: TGTGCCAGCTCACCAATAAACGGGGTGGAGGAGACCCAGTACTTC.

This chain connects TRBV9 to TRBJ2-2; D unclear. CDR1 and CDR2 (germline): SGDLS, YYNGEE. The V end lost 0 bases, the J end lost 1 base, and 13 bases lay between the germline ends. The length of the CDR3 is 17 residues. The CDR3 nucleotides read TGTGCCAGCAGCGTAGAATATAGTTCCTTGAACACCGGGGAGCTGTTTTTT. This codes for CASSVEYSSLNTGELFF.

This chain joins TRBV27 and TRBJ2-5, with 12 positions matching TRBD2. The CDR3 is made up of 16 amino acids. Germline-derived CDR1 and CDR2 are MNHEY and SMNVEV (reference sequence). With 4 bases clipped from V and 5 bases from J, the junction kept 8 bases outside the gene matches. DNA of the CDR3: TGTGCCAGCAGTTATGCGCTAGCGGGAGGGCAGGAGACCCAGTACTTC. As protein: CASSYALAGGQETQYF.